The source of this T cell receptor (beta chain) is a study of CD8 T cells in ankylosing spondylitis. V trimming: 5 bases; J trimming: 1 base; junction bases outside the gene matches: 4. This CDR3 region has 15 residues. Ten or more counts support this clonotype. TCRdb passed the 5' RACE reads through MiXCR, listing each CDR3 protein once. There are just under 350,000 distinct CDR3 sequences in the sample; under 15% occur only once, and approximately 1% lies in the top ten. The TCR sequence derives from a male donor with ankylosing spondylitis or in good health (not recorded which). This rearrangement joins TRBV12-3 or TRBV12-4 to TRBJ2-2; 7 bases agree with TRBD1. Specimen: blood, either unsorted or a sorted T cell fraction (not recorded which). In nucleotides, the CDR3 is TGTGCCAGCAGTCCTAGGACAGGGAACACCGGGGAGCTGTTTTTT. It specifies CASSPRTGNTGELFF.